Here is one T cell receptor (beta chain) with its context. The antigen is unknown. The data originate from a study of response to subunit inactivated influenza vaccine. General study findings and limits: Each seasonal flu vaccination may recruit only limited new T cells, authors suggested.

Each CDR3 protein is one row after TCRdb ran MiXCR on the RT-PCR reads. The data contain about 180,000 distinct CDR3 sequences, nearly 9.5% of them singletons. The CDR3 runs 15 residues. V lost 6 bases, J lost 3 bases, and 18 bases lay in between. Germline CDR1 MDHEN, CDR2 SYDVKM. Specimen: non-naive T cells sorted from PBMCs, collected on the day of vaccination. The V call is TRBV28, the J call TRBJ2-7, with a tentative D call TRBD1 (6 bases). This sequence was found in a middle-aged man who received an inactivated influenza vaccine. CDR3 loop: CASRSRPRTDYEQYF. The CDR3 bases are TGTGCCAGCAGGTCAAGGCCGCGGACAGACTACGAGCAGTACTTC.